This is a list of T cell receptor beta chains from one sample in a study of blood T cells in healthy people across ages. In TCRdb, the 5' RACE reads were re-called with MiXCR into one record per CDR3 protein. Of about 1.7 million distinct CDR3 sequences detected, about 30% appear once; the ten largest clones hold 7.7%. The material sequenced was blood. These receptors originate from a woman aged 25 to 45 in good health. CDR3s include the opening cysteine and the closing phenylalanine or tryptophan. The D gene is left open where the match is weak. Size is stated for part of the rows, as once, few or many counts, or as a class when the clone is expanded.

CDR3 protein: CASSNGGSETQYF
CDR3 DNA: TGTGCCAGCAGCAACGGGGGATCAGAGACCCAGTACTTC
clone size: many
D gene: .
V gene: TRBV7-2
J gene: TRBJ2-5

CDR3 protein: CASSRGQGQTQYF
CDR3 DNA: TGTGCCAGCAGCCGCGGACAGGGACAGACCCAGTACTTC
clone size: many
D gene: TRBD1
V gene: TRBV7-7
J gene: TRBJ2-5

CDR3 protein: CASGEGSTDTQYF
CDR3 DNA: TGTGCCAGCGGGGAGGGCTCGACAGATACGCAGTATTTT
clone size: many
D gene: TRBD2
V gene: TRBV7-3
J gene: TRBJ2-3

CDR3 protein: CASSFRGRAYTF
CDR3 DNA: TGTGCCAGCAGTTTCAGGGGCCGCGCCTACACCTTC
clone size: .
D gene: .
V gene: TRBV12-3/TRBV12-4
J gene: TRBJ1-2

CDR3 protein: CSARDPGRHTRYF
CDR3 DNA: TGCAGTGCTAGAGATCCCGGGCGGCATACGCGGTATTTT
clone size: .
D gene: .
V gene: TRBV20-1
J gene: TRBJ2-3

CDR3 protein: CASSPTDSPNYEQYF
CDR3 DNA: TGTGCCAGCAGCCCAACGGACAGCCCCAACTACGAGCAGTACTTC
clone size: few
D gene: .
V gene: TRBV9
J gene: TRBJ2-7

CDR3 protein: CATLRQGAGDEQFF
CDR3 DNA: TGTGCCACCCTTCGACAGGGGGCTGGCGATGAGCAGTTCTTC
clone size: few
D gene: TRBD1
V gene: TRBV12-3/TRBV12-4
J gene: TRBJ2-1

CDR3 protein: CASSVYSSDEQFF
CDR3 DNA: TGTGCCAGCAGCGTATATAGCAGCGATGAGCAGTTCTTC
clone size: .
D gene: .
V gene: TRBV9
J gene: TRBJ2-1

CDR3 protein: CVSSDVDSSYEQYF
CDR3 DNA: TGTGTCAGCAGTGATGTGGACAGCTCCTACGAGCAGTACTTC
clone size: .
D gene: .
V gene: TRBV2
J gene: TRBJ2-7

CDR3 protein: CASSRTEGRETQYF
CDR3 DNA: TGTGCCAGCAGCCGAACGGAGGGGAGAGAGACCCAGTACTTC
clone size: .
D gene: .
V gene: TRBV3-1
J gene: TRBJ2-5

CDR3 protein: CASSVGGGPSTDTQYF
CDR3 DNA: TGTGCCAGCAGTGTCGGCGGGGGGCCGAGCACAGATACGCAGTATTTT
clone size: few
D gene: TRBD2
V gene: TRBV6-4
J gene: TRBJ2-3

CDR3 protein: CASSLVVTGTTNSPLHF
CDR3 DNA: TGCGCCAGCAGCTTGGTGGTAACCGGGACGACTAATTCACCCCTCCACTTT
clone size: many
D gene: .
V gene: TRBV5-1
J gene: TRBJ1-6

CDR3 protein: CASSIHEGGTEAFF
CDR3 DNA: TGTGCCAGTAGTATCCACGAAGGAGGGACTGAAGCTTTCTTT
clone size: .
D gene: .
V gene: TRBV19
J gene: TRBJ1-1

CDR3 protein: CASGLSTSSNEQFF
CDR3 DNA: TGTGCCAGCGGCTTATCGACCAGCTCGAATGAGCAGTTCTTC
clone size: few
D gene: .
V gene: TRBV7-7
J gene: TRBJ2-1

CDR3 protein: CACALTQNIYEQYF
CDR3 DNA: TGTGCCTGCGCCCTTACCCAGAATATCTACGAGCAGTACTTC
clone size: few
D gene: .
V gene: TRBV28
J gene: TRBJ2-7

CDR3 protein: CASSGGTLNSYEQYF
CDR3 DNA: TGCGCCAGCAGTGGAGGGACCCTCAACTCCTACGAGCAGTACTTC
clone size: few
D gene: .
V gene: TRBV10-2
J gene: TRBJ2-7

CDR3 protein: CASSLVLVGTDVEYF
CDR3 DNA: TGTGCCAGCAGTTTAGTGCTAGTGGGCACAGATGTGGAATATTTT
clone size: .
D gene: .
V gene: TRBV12-3/TRBV12-4
J gene: TRBJ2-3

CDR3 protein: CASSLDGSSGANVLTF
CDR3 DNA: TGCGCCAGCAGCTTGGACGGGAGCTCTGGGGCCAACGTCCTGACTTTC
clone size: many
D gene: .
V gene: TRBV5-1
J gene: TRBJ2-6

CDR3 protein: CAISDAGGRAGDEQFF
CDR3 DNA: TGTGCCATCAGTGATGCCGGCGGGAGGGCCGGAGATGAGCAGTTCTTC
clone size: .
D gene: TRBD2
V gene: TRBV10-3
J gene: TRBJ2-1

CDR3 protein: CASSPWTGYNEQYF
CDR3 DNA: TGTGCCAGCAGCCCCTGGACAGGGTACAATGAGCAGTACTTC
clone size: .
D gene: TRBD1
V gene: TRBV6-5
J gene: TRBJ2-4

CDR3 protein: CASSVRDRSYNEQFF
CDR3 DNA: TGTGCCAGCAGTGTCCGGGACAGATCCTACAATGAGCAGTTCTTC
clone size: once
D gene: TRBD1
V gene: TRBV6-1
J gene: TRBJ2-1

CDR3 protein: CASSTWTAEKLFF
CDR3 DNA: TGCGCCAGCAGCACCTGGACAGCTGAAAAACTGTTTTTT
clone size: .
D gene: .
V gene: TRBV5-1
J gene: TRBJ1-4

CDR3 protein: CASSLDKVFQETQYF
CDR3 DNA: TGTGCCAGCAGCTTGGATAAGGTATTCCAAGAGACCCAGTACTTC
clone size: few
D gene: .
V gene: TRBV11-2
J gene: TRBJ2-5

CDR3 protein: CASSSTSHTSYF
CDR3 DNA: TGTGCCAGCAGTTCGACTAGCCACACATCGTACTTC
clone size: many
D gene: TRBD2
V gene: TRBV6-6
J gene: TRBJ2-4